The clone carrying this T cell receptor (beta chain) came up many times. Amplification of the TCR beta CDR3 regions used RNA transcripts (as template). RT-PCR with HTBI primers came first, then second-round multiplex PCR. TCRdb independently ran MiXCR on the multiplex PCR reads; one entry per CDR3 protein. In the table there are roughly 500,000 distinct CDR3 sequences, 13% to 15% of which are singletons. Every ophthalmopathy donor presented moderate-to-severe activity, CAS ≥3, NOSPECS ≥4 and duration under 3 months. Germline V gene data show CDR1 as SGHTA and CDR2 as FQGTGA. V lost 0 bases and J lost 6, with 9 bases in between. The CDR3 has 13 amino acids. This sample is part of a study of Graves' ophthalmopathy and Graves' hyperthyroidism.

The sequencing input was blood. This receptor was taken from a woman in her twenties or thirties with Graves' ophthalmopathy. The rearrangement joins TRBV7-3 to TRBJ2-7; D may be TRBD1 (5 bases). The CDR3 sequence: CASSLTLGREQYF. The CDR3 region has the DNA TGTGCCAGCAGCTTAACGTTGGGGCGCGAGCAGTACTTC.